These 14 T cell receptor beta chains share one sample of origin, sequenced in a study of T cells in Graves' hyperthyroidism and ophthalmopathy. TCR beta CDR3 sequences were amplified from RNA transcripts. The study used the HTBI primer set for a first-round RT-PCR of the TCR CDR3. Using its own MiXCR run on the multiplex PCR reads, TCRdb lists one record per CDR3 protein. The profile shows roughly 660,000 distinct CDR3 sequences, about 18% of them singletons. The specimen sequenced was blood. The receptors were gathered from a man aged 45-60 years with Graves' hyperthyroidism.

This clonotype has ten or more counts. Here the CDR3 DNA reads TGTGCCAGCAGTTACCAGGGGGCCGGGGAGCTGTTTTTT. Encoded protein: CASSYQGAGELFF. The gene calls are TRBV6-5 and TRBJ2-2; 7 bases line up with TRBD1. Germline loops: CDR1 MNHEY, CDR2 SVGAGI. Trimming at V came to 2 bases and at J to 6 bases, leaving 0 bases not matched to a gene. The CDR3 has 13 amino acids.

This clonotype was counted between two and nine times. The chain has TRBV2 and TRBJ2-5; maybe TRBD1 (5 bases). Germline lookup yields CDR1 SNHLY and CDR2 FYNNEI. The V and J ends lost 2 bases and 5 bases respectively, with 12 bases between them. This CDR3 is 14 amino acids long. CDR3 in amino acids: CASSERGSLETQYF. DNA of the CDR3: TGTGCCAGCAGTGAAAGGGGTAGCTTGGAGACCCAGTACTTC.

This clonotype was seen repeatedly, ten times or more. This chain connects TRBV7-9 to TRBJ1-4; 9 bases map to TRBD1. This CDR3 contains 14 residues. Germline-derived CDR1 and CDR2 are SEHNR and FQNEAQ (reference sequence). J was trimmed by 8 bases and V by 5 bases; bases with no gene match: 6. Here the CDR3 reads CASSEGQGREKLFF. The CDR3 DNA is TGTGCCAGCAGCGAAGGACAGGGGAGAGAAAAACTGTTTTTT.

J is TRBJ2-3 and V is TRBV16, with a possible D match to TRBD2 (5 bases). Trimming pared 2 bases from V and 6 bases from J, leaving 12 bases between. Germline V gene sequence: CDR1 KGHSY, CDR2 FQNENV. The CDR3 totals 14 residues. The CDR3 DNA reads as TGTGCCAGCAGCCAAACAAGAGGAGGCGATACGCAGTATTTT. This sequence encodes CASSQTRGGDTQYF.

The genes are TRBV20-1 and TRBJ2-1; 9 nucleotides match TRBD2. V lost 6 bases, J lost 4 bases, and 7 bases stayed unmatched. Germline V gene lookup returns CDR1 DFQATT and CDR2 SNEGSKA (reference sequence). This CDR3 is built from 14 residues. The CDR3: CSANPSGDYNEQFF. CDR3 sequence (DNA): TGCAGTGCAAATCCTAGCGGGGATTACAATGAGCAGTTCTTC.

This clonotype was counted between two and nine times. The V and J genes are TRBV12-3 or TRBV12-4 and TRBJ2-3; 8 nucleotides agree with TRBD2. V trimming: 6 bases; J trimming: 3 bases; junction bases outside the gene matches: 5. CDR3 length: 14 amino acids. CDR3 sequence (DNA): TGTGCCAGCAGGGAAGCGGGAGCTACAGATACGCAGTATTTT. Protein product: CASREAGATDTQYF.

This clonotype was recorded at least ten times. The chain joins TRBV7-9 to TRBJ2-5, with D possibly being TRBD2 (5 bases). Germline-derived CDR1 and CDR2 are SEHNR and FQNEAQ (reference sequence). There are 13 residues in the CDR3. V dropped 5 bases and J dropped 4 bases, with 11 bases sitting between them. The CDR3 DNA sequence: TGTGCCAGCAGCCCCGGGATAGGAGAGACCCAGTACTTC. The encoded protein is CASSPGIGETQYF.

This clonotype was detected many times. The chain links TRBV12-3 or TRBV12-4 to TRBJ1-1; 7 nucleotides agree with TRBD1. The CDR3 contains 15 residues. The junction had 5 bases not matched to a gene; V was cut back by 3 bases and J by 1 base. This CDR3 reads CASSFPPGGNTEAFF. As DNA, the CDR3 is TGTGCCAGCAGTTTCCCCCCAGGGGGGAACACTGAAGCTTTCTTT.

This clonotype was observed many times. The CDR3 nucleotides are TGCGCCAGCAGTGACATTCAGGGAAGCTATGGAAACACCATATATTTT. Translating it yields CASSDIQGSYGNTIYF. This chain joins TRBV10-1 and TRBJ1-3, with TRBD1 as a possible D gene (5 bases). In germline, CDR1 is WNHNN, CDR2 SYGVQD (reference sequence). The CDR3 contains 16 residues. V gave up 3 bases and J gave up 3 bases, with 15 bases separating them.

The rearrangement links TRBV9 to TRBJ2-5; D call uncertain. The V end was cut by 4 bases, the J end by 1 base, with 8 bases between. The CDR3 has 13 amino acids. Germline-derived CDR1 and CDR2 are SGDLS and YYNGEE. CDR3 loop: CASSPDPQETQYF. In nucleotides, the CDR3 is TGTGCCAGCAGCCCAGACCCCCAAGAGACCCAGTACTTC.

The chain recombines TRBV7-9 with TRBJ1-1; D gene unclear. Per the germline V gene, CDR1 is SEHNR and CDR2 is FQNEAQ (reference sequence). V was pared by 3 bases and J by 1 base, with 12 bases between. The CDR3 has 15 residues. CDR3 residues: CASSFLGGKNTEAFF. Written as DNA, the CDR3 is TGTGCCAGCAGCTTTCTAGGCGGAAAGAACACTGAAGCTTTCTTT.

This clonotype was detected many times. Here the CDR3 DNA reads TGTGCCAGAAGCCCTAGCGGGAGTCTAATCAATGAGCAGTTCTTC. Amino acids: CARSPSGSLINEQFF. The chain uses TRBV7-9 and TRBJ2-1, with 10 bases lining up with TRBD2. CDR1 and CDR2 from the germline V gene are SEHNR and FQNEAQ (reference sequence). V dropped 9 bases and J dropped 6; count of bases not matched to a gene: 11. This CDR3 is 15 amino acids long.

This clonotype showed up many times. The chain couples TRBV24-1 to TRBJ1-2; perhaps TRBD1 as D (5 bases). Trimming took 4 bases from V and 5 from J, leaving 13 bases between them. This CDR3 region has 14 residues. The germline gives CDR1 KGHDR, CDR2 SFDVKD. In DNA, the CDR3 is TGTGCCACCAGTGACCCAGGGTGGGATTATGGCTACACCTTC. Translated, it gives CATSDPGWDYGYTF.

This clonotype was observed a few times. The chain is built from TRBV14 and TRBJ1-4; D is unclear. The germline V gene encodes CDR1 SGHDN and CDR2 FVKESK. The CDR3 sequence is 15 residues long. The V end lost 0 bases, the J end lost 10 bases, and 15 bases lay between the germline ends. The CDR3 nucleotides read TGTGCCAGCAGCCAAGATGTCCCCCCGGCCGGAAAACTGTTTTTT. Protein product: CASSQDVPPAGKLFF.